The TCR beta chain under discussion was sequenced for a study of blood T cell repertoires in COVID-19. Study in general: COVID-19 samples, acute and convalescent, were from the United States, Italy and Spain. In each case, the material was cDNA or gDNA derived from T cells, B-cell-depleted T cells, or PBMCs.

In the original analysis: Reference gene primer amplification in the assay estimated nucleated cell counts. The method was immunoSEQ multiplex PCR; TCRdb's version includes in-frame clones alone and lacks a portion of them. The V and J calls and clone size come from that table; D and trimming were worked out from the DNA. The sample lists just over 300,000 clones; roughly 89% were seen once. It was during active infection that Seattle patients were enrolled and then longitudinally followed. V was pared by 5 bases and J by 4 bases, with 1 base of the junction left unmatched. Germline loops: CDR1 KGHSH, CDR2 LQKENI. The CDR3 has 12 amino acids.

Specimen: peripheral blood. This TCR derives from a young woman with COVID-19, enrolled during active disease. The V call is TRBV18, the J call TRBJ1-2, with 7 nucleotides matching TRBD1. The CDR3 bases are TGTGCCAGCTCAGGGACAGCCTATGGCTACACCTTC. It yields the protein CASSGTAYGYTF.